This T cell receptor beta chain derives from a study of T cell responses to AZD1222 COVID-19 vaccine. Overall study results and limits: Donors, mostly white British, included more females; clonal diversity was possibly underestimated.

TCRdb's table, derived via immunoSEQ multiplex PCR, lists solely in-frame clones and lacks some. This sample has 120,000 to 150,000 clones, with about 92% found just once. As to this clone: What it recognizes is unknown.

Germline loops: CDR1 SGHTA, CDR2 FQGNSA. The CDR3 has 14 residues. With V trimmed by 1 base and J by 4 bases, 2 bases remained unmatched. The receptor was derived from an adult in good health. Specimen: peripheral blood, collected on day 0 of AZD1222 vaccination. This sequence joins TRBV7-2 and TRBJ1-1; 8 bases align to TRBD1. CDR3 amino acids: CASSLDRGGTEAFF. The CDR3 nucleotides read TGTGCCAGCAGCTTAGACAGGGGGGGCACTGAAGCTTTCTTT.